The entry that follows covers one TCR beta chain sequence. It has no known antigen specificity. No much larger clonotype is one base removed from it; base qualities were not supplied. The donors were included in the validation cohort of 90 to 150 subjects, a group kept apart from the roughly 700-subject first cohort. This specimen comes from a study of cytomegalovirus exposure and HLA in healthy donors (dated by TCRdb to 2015 to 2018). As for the study more broadly: According to a later analysis, the approximately 130 validation repertoires were produced on the same platform as the 666 repertoires of the first cohort. To predict cytomegalovirus infection status, the study combined high-throughput TCR immunosequencing, statistical association of individual TCRs with disease status, and machine learning. A separate validation cohort of roughly 130 different subjects was used in addition to the roughly 670-subject first cohort. The study was designed to test whether signatures of past pathogen exposure could be identified by cataloging public T cell receptors. Results the study describes overall, beyond this receptor: A few of the identified cytomegalovirus-associated TCR beta chains were confirmed in vitro to be specific for cytomegalovirus antigens. Across donors, most TCR sequences were observed very rarely, whereas some public TCRs were present in many individuals. All 120 or so repertoires were used to score co-occurrence in the validation cohort in a later analysis, because that analysis had no HLA typing for the cohort. Cytomegalovirus status was reported to be diagnosed by the classifier with high specificity and sensitivity in both the original and validation cohorts. The study listed around 160 TCR beta chains as associated with cytomegalovirus. The authors suggested that the approach could potentially be extended to other disease states and immunological phenotypes. In a later analysis, TCRs clustered in the first cohort were found to also tend to co-occur in the 130 or so validation repertoires, with 90% to 95% of cluster scores above 0.

V is reduced by 6 bases and J by 0 bases, leaving a spacing of 9 bases between them. From the cysteine through the phenylalanine, the CDR3 covers 15 amino acids. Only the CDR3 DNA is retained, 45 bases long and in frame from the first base. The germline V gene encodes CDR1 MNHEY and CDR2 SMNVEV (reference sequence). Receptor amplification or capture employed the immunoSEQ multiplex PCR assay. The study's processing was this. A statistical classification framework was built to diagnose cytomegalovirus status from the catalog of TCR beta chain sequences. The source is immuneACCESS, and TCRdb retained only in-frame sequences with V and J called. Part of the clones is not carried over; for the studies checked, unresolved V genes explain less than half of this, and the remainder is unexplained. From that table come the V and J calls and clone size; the DNA was used to work out D and trimming. The sample table contains under 400,000 clones; only one count was recorded for approximately 86% of them. Together, the top ten hold about 0.96% of the sample.

The sequenced material came from PBMCs. In this chain, TRBV27 is recombined with TRBJ2-6; the best D guess is TRBD1, with 5 bases matching. The sequence was obtained from a man under 40 in good health and CMV-seronegative. This receptor carries the CDR3 CASRRQSSGANVLTF. The DNA sequence is given as TGTGCCAGCAGACGACAGAGCTCTGGGGCCAACGTCCTGACTTTC.